The present T cell receptor (beta chain) was sequenced within a study of OX40 agonist ivuxolimab in advanced cancers. Study-wide background: Three patients had partial responses: one hepatocellular carcinoma, two cutaneous melanoma.

Study results and caveats: Among patients with partial responses at 0.1-3.0 mg/kg, clonal expansion was among the lowest.

The CDR3 is made up of 15 amino acids. The germline V and J ends were trimmed by 0 bases and 1 base, with 10 bases remaining between them. The V gene's germline CDR1 is SGHRS and CDR2 YFSETQ. Assay used: immunoSEQ multiplex PCR; TCRdb lists only in-frame clones, some missing. The sample lists about 70,000 clones, 75% to 85% occurring once. To note about this clone: The target antigen is unknown.

The sequencing used CD4+ or CD8+ T cells sorted from blood, collected in a trial of the OX40 agonist ivuxolimab. The sequence derives from an adult with an advanced solid tumor such as melanoma, head and neck, liver or kidney cancer. The rearrangement uses TRBV5-1 and TRBJ1-2; D remains ambiguous. Here the CDR3 DNA reads TGCGCCAGCAGCTTGGATGGGATCCGTAACTATGGCTACACCTTC. Protein sequence: CASSLDGIRNYGYTF. The whole variable domain, remainder taken from reference TRBV5-1 and TRBJ1-2, is KAGVTQTPRYLIKTRGQQVTLSCSPISGHRSVSWYQQTPGQGLQFLFEYFSETQRNKGNFPGRFSGRQFSNSRSEMNVSTLELGDSALYLCASSLDGIRNYGYTFGSGTRLTVV.